The T cell receptor (beta chain) under discussion was sequenced for a study of a mutant IDH1 vaccine in newly diagnosed glioma. Study-wide context: Vaccine administration was initiated 4-6 weeks following radiotherapy alone, or with temozolomide cycles.

The germline gives CDR1 PRHDT, CDR2 FYEKMQ (reference sequence). The CDR3 has 13 amino acids. As for time point: week 11, during vaccination. Topical imiquimod accompanied each vaccine dose, which consisted of 300 ug of mutant IDH1 20-mer peptide. TCRdb keeps only in-frame clones here, not all; method: immunoSEQ multiplex PCR. The sample has 45,000 to 60,000 clones, 90% to 95% seen once. A note on this clone: What it binds is not known. The junction shows a germline mismatch at one end, possibly a read error.

The sequences come from PBMCs, collected from a glioma patient whose treatment included an IDH1 peptide vaccine. The chain joins TRBV13 to TRBJ2-5; D is possibly TRBD2 (6 bases). The sequence was obtained from a man in his forties or fifties with glioma. This CDR3 is CASSLGKAGTQYF. In DNA form, the CDR3 reads TGTGCCAGCAGCCTAGGAAAAGCGGGGACCCAGTACTTC.